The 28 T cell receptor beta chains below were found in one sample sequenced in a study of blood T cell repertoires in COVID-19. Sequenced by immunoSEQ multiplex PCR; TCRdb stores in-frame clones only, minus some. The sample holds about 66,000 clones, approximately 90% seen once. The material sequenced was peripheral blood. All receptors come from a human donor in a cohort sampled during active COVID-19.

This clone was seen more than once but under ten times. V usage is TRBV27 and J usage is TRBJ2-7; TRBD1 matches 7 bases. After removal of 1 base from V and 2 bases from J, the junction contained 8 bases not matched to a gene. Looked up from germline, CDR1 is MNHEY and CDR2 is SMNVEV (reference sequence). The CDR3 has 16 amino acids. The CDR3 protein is CASSLLAKGAPYEQYF. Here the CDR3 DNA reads TGTGCCAGCAGTTTATTGGCCAAGGGGGCTCCCTACGAGCAGTACTTC.

For the CDR3, the DNA is TGCGCCAGCAGCCGTTCTATACGTTTCGGGACAGGGGATCAGCCCCAGCATTTT. It codes for CASSRSIRFGTGDQPQHF. The V gene is TRBV4-1, the J gene TRBJ1-5; 10 positions agree with TRBD1. V shed 4 bases, J shed 5 bases, and the junction held 14 bases outside the gene matches. CDR3 length equals 18 residues. CDR1 and CDR2 (germline): MGHRA, YSYEKL.

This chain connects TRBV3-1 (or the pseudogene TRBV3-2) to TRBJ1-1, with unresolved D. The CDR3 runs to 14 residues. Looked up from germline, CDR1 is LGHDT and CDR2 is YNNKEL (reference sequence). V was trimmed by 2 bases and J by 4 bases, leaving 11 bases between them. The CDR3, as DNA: TGTGCCAGCAGCCAAACCTCGGGAGGCACTGAAGCTTTCTTT. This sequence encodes CASSQTSGGTEAFF.

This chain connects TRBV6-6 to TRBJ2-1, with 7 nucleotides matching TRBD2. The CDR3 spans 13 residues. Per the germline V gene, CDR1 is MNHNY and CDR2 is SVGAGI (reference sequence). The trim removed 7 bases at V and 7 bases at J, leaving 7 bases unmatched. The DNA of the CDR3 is TGTGCCAGCAACAGACTAGCACCGAATGAGCAGTTCTTC. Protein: CASNRLAPNEQFF.

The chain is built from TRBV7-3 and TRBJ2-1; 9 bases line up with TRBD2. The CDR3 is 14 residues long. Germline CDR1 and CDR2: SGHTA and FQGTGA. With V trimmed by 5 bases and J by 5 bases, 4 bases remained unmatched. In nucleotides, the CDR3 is TGTGCCAGCAGCCTTGGCGGGGGGGACAATGAGCAGTTCTTC. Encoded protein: CASSLGGGDNEQFF.

CDR3: CASSSGQANTEAFF. CDR3 sequence (DNA): TGTGCCAGCAGCTCCGGACAGGCGAACACTGAAGCTTTCTTT. The rearrangement uses TRBV5-4 and TRBJ1-1; 7 bases are shared with TRBD1. Trimming removed 3 bases from V and 1 base from J; junction bases left unmatched: 3. There are 14 residues in the CDR3. Germline-derived CDR1 and CDR2 are SGHNT and YYREEE (reference sequence).

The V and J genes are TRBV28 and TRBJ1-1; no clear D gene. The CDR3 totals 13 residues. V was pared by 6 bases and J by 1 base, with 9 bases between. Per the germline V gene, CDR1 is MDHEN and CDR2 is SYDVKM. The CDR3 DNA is TGTGCCAGCAGCGAGCGGACGAACACTGAAGCTTTCTTT. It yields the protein CASSERTNTEAFF. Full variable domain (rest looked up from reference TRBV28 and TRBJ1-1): DVKVTQSSRYLVKRTGEKVFLECVQDMDHENMFWYRQDPGLGLRLIYFSYDVKMKEKGDIPEGYSVSREKKERFSLILESASTNQTSMYLCASSERTNTEAFFGQGTRLTVV.

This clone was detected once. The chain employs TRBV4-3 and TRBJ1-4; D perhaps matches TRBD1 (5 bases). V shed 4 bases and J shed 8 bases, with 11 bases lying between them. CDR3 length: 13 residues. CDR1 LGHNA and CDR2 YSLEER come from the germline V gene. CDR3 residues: CASSRQKGEKLFF. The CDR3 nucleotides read TGCGCCAGCAGCCGACAGAAGGGGGAAAAACTGTTTTTT.

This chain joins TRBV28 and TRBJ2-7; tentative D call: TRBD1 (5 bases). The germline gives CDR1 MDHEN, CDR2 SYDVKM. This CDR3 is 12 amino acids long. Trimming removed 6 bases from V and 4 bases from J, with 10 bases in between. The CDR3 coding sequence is TGTGCCAGCAGCATCGACAGTTACGAGCAGTACTTC. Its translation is CASSIDSYEQYF. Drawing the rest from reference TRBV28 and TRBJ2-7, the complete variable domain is DVKVTQSSRYLVKRTGEKVFLECVQDMDHENMFWYRQDPGLGLRLIYFSYDVKMKEKGDIPEGYSVSREKKERFSLILESASTNQTSMYLCASSIDSYEQYFGPGTRLTVT.

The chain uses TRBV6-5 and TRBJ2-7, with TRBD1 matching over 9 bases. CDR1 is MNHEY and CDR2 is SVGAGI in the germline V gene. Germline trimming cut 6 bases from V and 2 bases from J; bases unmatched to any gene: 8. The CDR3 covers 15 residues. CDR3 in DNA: TGTGCCAGCAGCGCAACAGGGGGCATGACCTACGAGCAGTACTTC. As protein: CASSATGGMTYEQYF.

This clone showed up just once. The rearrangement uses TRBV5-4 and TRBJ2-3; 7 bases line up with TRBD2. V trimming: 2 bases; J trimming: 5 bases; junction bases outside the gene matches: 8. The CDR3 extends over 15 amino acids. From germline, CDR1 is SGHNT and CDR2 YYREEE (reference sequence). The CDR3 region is CASSFQTSEGDTQYF. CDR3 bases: TGTGCCAGCAGCTTCCAAACTAGCGAGGGAGATACGCAGTATTTT. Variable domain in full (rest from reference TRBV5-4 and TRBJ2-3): ETGVTQSPTHLIKTRGQQVTLRCSSQSGHNTVSWYQQALGQGPQFIFQYYREEENGRGNFPPRFSGLQFPNYSSELNVNALELDDSALYLCASSFQTSEGDTQYFGPGTRLTVL.

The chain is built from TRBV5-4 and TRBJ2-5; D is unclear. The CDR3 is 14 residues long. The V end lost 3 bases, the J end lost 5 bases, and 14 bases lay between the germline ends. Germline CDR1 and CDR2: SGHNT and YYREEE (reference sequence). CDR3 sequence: CASSSQDNYETQYF. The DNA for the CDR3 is TGTGCCAGCAGCTCCCAAGATAACTATGAGACCCAGTACTTC. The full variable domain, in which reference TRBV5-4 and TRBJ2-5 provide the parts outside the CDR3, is ETGVTQSPTHLIKTRGQQVTLRCSSQSGHNTVSWYQQALGQGPQFIFQYYREEENGRGNFPPRFSGLQFPNYSSELNVNALELDDSALYLCASSSQDNYETQYFGPGTRLLVL.

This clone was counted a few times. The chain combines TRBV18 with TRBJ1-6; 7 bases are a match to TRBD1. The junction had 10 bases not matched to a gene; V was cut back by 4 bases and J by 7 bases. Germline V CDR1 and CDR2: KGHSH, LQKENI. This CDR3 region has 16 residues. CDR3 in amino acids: CASSLIGDSRNSPLHF. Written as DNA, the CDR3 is TGTGCCAGCTCACTAATAGGGGACAGTCGCAATTCACCCCTCCACTTT.

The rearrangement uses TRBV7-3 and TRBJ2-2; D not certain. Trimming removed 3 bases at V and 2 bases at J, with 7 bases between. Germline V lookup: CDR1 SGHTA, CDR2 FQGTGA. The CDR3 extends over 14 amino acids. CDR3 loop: CASSFYGNTGELFF. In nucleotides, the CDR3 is TGTGCCAGCAGCTTTTATGGCAACACCGGGGAGCTGTTTTTT.

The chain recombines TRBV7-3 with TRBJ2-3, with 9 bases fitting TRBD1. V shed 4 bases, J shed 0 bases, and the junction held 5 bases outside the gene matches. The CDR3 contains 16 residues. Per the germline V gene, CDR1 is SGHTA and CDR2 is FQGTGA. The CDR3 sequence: CASSSRDRVSTDTQYF. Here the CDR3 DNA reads TGTGCCAGCAGCTCAAGGGACAGGGTTAGCACAGATACGCAGTATTTT.

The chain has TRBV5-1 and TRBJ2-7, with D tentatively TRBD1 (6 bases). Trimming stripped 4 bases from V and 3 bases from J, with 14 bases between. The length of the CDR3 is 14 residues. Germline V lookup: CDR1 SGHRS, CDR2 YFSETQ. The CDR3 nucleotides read TGCGCCAGCAGCCTCGGGACATATGTCTACGAGCAGTACTTC. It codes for CASSLGTYVYEQYF.

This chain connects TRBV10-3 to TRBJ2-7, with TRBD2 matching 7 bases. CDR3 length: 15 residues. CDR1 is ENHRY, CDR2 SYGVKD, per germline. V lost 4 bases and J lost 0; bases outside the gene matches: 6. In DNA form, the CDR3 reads TGTGCCATCAGTGTGCTAGCGGAGAGCTCCTACGAGCAGTACTTC. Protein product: CAISVLAESSYEQYF.

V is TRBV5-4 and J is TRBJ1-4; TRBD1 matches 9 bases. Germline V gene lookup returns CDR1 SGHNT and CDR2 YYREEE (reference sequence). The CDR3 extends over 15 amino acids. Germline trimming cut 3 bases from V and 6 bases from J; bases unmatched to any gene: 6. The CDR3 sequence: CASSSGQGWDEKLFF. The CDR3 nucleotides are TGTGCCAGCAGCTCAGGACAGGGGTGGGATGAAAAACTGTTTTTT.

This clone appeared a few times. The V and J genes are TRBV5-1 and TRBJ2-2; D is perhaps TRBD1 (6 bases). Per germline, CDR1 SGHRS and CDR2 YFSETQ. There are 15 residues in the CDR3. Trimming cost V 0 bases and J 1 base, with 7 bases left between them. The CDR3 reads CASSLGTVNTGELFF. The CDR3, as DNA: TGCGCCAGCAGCTTGGGGACAGTGAACACCGGGGAGCTGTTTTTT.

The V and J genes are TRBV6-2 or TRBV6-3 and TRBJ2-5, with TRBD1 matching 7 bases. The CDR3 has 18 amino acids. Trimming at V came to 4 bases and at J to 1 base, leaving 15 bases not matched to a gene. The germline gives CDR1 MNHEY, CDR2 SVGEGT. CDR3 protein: CASSSNRGLPAAQETQYF. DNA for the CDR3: TGTGCCAGCAGTTCAAACAGGGGCCTACCCGCTGCCCAAGAGACCCAGTACTTC.

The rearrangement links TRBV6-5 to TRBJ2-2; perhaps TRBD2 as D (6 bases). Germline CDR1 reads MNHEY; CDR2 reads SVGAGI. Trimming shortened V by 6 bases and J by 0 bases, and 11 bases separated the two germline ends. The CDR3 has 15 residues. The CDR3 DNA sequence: TGTGCCAGCAGGGCCACGGGGGCGAACACCGGGGAGCTGTTTTTT. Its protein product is CASRATGANTGELFF.

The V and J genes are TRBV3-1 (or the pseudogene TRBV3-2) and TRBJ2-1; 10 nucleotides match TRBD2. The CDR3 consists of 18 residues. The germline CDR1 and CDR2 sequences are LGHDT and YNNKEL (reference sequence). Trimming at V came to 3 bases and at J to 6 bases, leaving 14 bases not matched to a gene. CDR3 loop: CASSQRVLAGEVSNEQFF. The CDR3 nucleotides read TGTGCCAGCAGCCAGCGGGTCCTAGCGGGAGAGGTAAGCAATGAGCAGTTCTTC.

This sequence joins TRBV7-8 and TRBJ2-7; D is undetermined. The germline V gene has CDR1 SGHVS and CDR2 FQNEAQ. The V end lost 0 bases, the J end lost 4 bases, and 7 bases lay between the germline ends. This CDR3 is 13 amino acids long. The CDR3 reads CASSLAVRYEQYF. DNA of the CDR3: TGTGCCAGCAGCTTAGCGGTTCGGTACGAGCAGTACTTC.

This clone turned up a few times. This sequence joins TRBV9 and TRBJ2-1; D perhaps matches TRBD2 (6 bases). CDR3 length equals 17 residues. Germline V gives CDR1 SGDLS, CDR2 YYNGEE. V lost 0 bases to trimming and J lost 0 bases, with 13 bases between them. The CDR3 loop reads CASSVAGLSSSYNEQFF. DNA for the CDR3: TGTGCCAGCAGCGTAGCCGGACTAAGCAGCTCCTACAATGAGCAGTTCTTC.

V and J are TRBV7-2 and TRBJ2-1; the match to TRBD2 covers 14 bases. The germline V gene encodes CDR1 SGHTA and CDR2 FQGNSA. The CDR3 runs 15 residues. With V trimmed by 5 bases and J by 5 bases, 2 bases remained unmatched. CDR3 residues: CASSAGLAGDNEQFF. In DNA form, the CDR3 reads TGTGCCAGCAGCGCGGGACTAGCGGGGGACAATGAGCAGTTCTTC.

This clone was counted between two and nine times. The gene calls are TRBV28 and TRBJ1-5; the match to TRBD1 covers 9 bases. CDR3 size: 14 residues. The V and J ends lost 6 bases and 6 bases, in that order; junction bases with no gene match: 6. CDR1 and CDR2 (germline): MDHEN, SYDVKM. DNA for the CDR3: TGTGCCAGCAGACCAACAGGGGGCGGTCAGCCCCAGCATTTT. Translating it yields CASRPTGGGQPQHF.

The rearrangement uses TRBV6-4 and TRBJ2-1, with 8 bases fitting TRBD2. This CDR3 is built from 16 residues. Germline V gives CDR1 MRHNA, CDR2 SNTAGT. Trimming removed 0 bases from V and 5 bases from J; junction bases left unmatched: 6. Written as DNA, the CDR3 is TGTGCCAGCAGTGACTCCGGGAGGGGGGGGGACAATGAGCAGTTCTTC. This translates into CASSDSGRGGDNEQFF.

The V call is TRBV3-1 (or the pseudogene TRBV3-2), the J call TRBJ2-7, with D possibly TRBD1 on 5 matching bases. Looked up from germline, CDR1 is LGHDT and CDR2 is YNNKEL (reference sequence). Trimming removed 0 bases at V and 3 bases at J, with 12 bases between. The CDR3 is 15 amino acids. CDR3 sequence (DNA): TGTGCCAGCAGCCAAGATCCCCCAGGGATCTACGAGCAGTACTTC. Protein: CASSQDPPGIYEQYF.